This T cell receptor beta chain was obtained from a study of T cell responses to AZD1222 COVID-19 vaccine. Study findings and constraints: Regions 160-218 and 743-854 dominated among vaccine-associated CD4 TCRs spanning spike. Nearly half of the spike-specific TCRs reportedly recognize variant regions that carry no mutations.

The CDR3 is made up of 13 amino acids. The germline V and J ends were trimmed by 6 bases and 5 bases, with 13 bases remaining between them. Germline values: CDR1 WNHNN, CDR2 SYGVQD (reference sequence). TCRdb's copy holds only in-frame clones and misses some; the assay was immunoSEQ multiplex PCR. This sample yields around 70,000 clones, of which 86% are seen a single time; over 2% belongs to the top ten. Concerning this clone itself: Antigen unknown.

The material was peripheral blood, obtained on day 0 of AZD1222 vaccination. The TCR comes from an adult in good health. J is TRBJ1-1 and V is TRBV10-1; D remains ambiguous. The CDR3 protein is CASRPGHGTEAFF. CDR3 coding DNA: TGCGCCAGCAGGCCGGGTCACGGGACTGAAGCTTTCTTT.